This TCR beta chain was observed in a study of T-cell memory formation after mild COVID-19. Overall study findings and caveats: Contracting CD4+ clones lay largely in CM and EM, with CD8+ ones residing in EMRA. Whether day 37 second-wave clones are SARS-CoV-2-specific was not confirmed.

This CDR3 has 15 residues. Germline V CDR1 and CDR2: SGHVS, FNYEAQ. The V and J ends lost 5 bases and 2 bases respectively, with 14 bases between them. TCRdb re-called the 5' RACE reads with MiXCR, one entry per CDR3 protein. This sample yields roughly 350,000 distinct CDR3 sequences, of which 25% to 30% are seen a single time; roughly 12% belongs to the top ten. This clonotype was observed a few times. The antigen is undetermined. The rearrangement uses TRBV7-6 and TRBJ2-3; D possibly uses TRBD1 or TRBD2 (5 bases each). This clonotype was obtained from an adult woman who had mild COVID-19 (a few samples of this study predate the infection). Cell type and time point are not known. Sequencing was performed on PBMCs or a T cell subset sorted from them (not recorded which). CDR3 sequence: CASSPGLSVTDTQYF. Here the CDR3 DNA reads TGTGCCAGCAGCCCGGGGCTAAGTGTCACAGATACGCAGTATTTT.